The 8 T cell receptor beta chains listed next were all sequenced from one sample in a study of neurological immune-mediated disorders. TCRdb re-derived calls from the 5' RACE reads in MiXCR, one entry per CDR3 protein. The sample includes around 58,000 distinct CDR3 sequences, approximately 3.1% of them seen just once. Sample: PBMCs. The receptors here all came from a woman between 55 and 75 years old with multiple sclerosis.

The table lists this clonotype with many counts. J is TRBJ1-1 and V is TRBV6-5, with TRBD1 as a possible D gene (6 bases). V lost 6 bases and J 6 bases, leaving 17 bases between the germline ends. Germline V gene data show CDR1 as MNHEY and CDR2 as SVGAGI. The CDR3 runs to 14 residues. DNA for the CDR3: TGTGCCAGCAGGGGAACACAGGGAGCGGCTGAAGCTTTCTTT. This gives the protein CASRGTQGAAEAFF.

This clonotype appeared many times. This rearrangement joins TRBV7-2 to TRBJ1-2; D not resolved. V lost 5 bases to trimming and J lost 4 bases, with 11 bases between them. CDR1 SGHTA and CDR2 FQGNSA come from the germline V gene. The CDR3 totals 13 residues. CDR3 residues: CASSPALLYGYTF. The CDR3 DNA is TGTGCCAGCAGCCCCGCCCTTCTCTATGGCTACACCTTC.

This clonotype was counted many times. This rearrangement joins TRBV6-2 or TRBV6-3 to TRBJ2-7, with D uncertain. Germline V lookup: CDR1 MNHEY, CDR2 SVGEGT. CDR3 length: 12 residues. Between the trimmed V and J ends, which lost 6 bases and 3 bases, there was a span of 9 bases. CDR3 in DNA: TGTGCCAGCAGGACATCGGGCTACGAGCAGTACTTC. Amino acid sequence: CASRTSGYEQYF.

This clonotype was seen at least ten times. V is TRBV4-2 and J is TRBJ2-1; D perhaps matches TRBD2 (7 bases). Germline loops: CDR1 LGHNA, CDR2 YNFKEQ. Trimming shortened V by 1 base and J by 8 bases, and 18 bases separated the two germline ends. The CDR3 is 16 residues long. The DNA of the CDR3 is TGTGCCAGCAGCCAAGTGGCGGGGGCCCTCGTTTATGAGCAGTTCTTC. Its translation is CASSQVAGALVYEQFF.

This clonotype was observed at least ten times. CDR3 sequence: CSAPRQGSYQPQHF. For the CDR3, the DNA is TGCAGTGCCCCCAGGCAAGGGTCTTATCAGCCCCAGCATTTT. This chain links TRBV20-1 with TRBJ1-5; D not resolved. V was trimmed by 6 bases and J by 5 bases, leaving 17 bases between them. From germline, CDR1 is DFQATT and CDR2 SNEGSKA (reference sequence). This CDR3 comprises 14 residues.

This clonotype was counted at least ten times. The chain links TRBV6-5 to TRBJ1-4; D not certain. V dropped 4 bases and J dropped 7 bases, with 16 bases sitting between them. The CDR3 length is 15 residues. Germline-derived CDR1 and CDR2 are MNHEY and SVGAGI. In nucleotides, the CDR3 is TGTGCCAGCAGTTCCCCCGGGAGGGCTGGTGAAAAACTGTTTTTT. Translated, it gives CASSSPGRAGEKLFF.

There are many counts of this clonotype. This chain joins TRBV12-3 or TRBV12-4 and TRBJ1-1; D remains ambiguous. V dropped 8 bases and J dropped 7 bases, with 20 bases sitting between them. The CDR3 loop spans 14 amino acids. The CDR3 protein is CASSSVAAYGEAFF. In DNA form, the CDR3 reads TGTGCCAGCTCCTCGGTGGCCGCCTATGGTGAAGCTTTCTTT.

This clonotype was observed many times. The gene calls are TRBV20-1 and TRBJ1-2; the D is unclear. The CDR3 has 11 amino acids. Between the trimmed V and J ends, which lost 3 bases and 2 bases, there was a span of 4 bases. Germline assignment: CDR1 DFQATT and CDR2 SNEGSKA (reference sequence). This CDR3 is CSARTNYGYTF. The CDR3 nucleotides are TGCAGTGCTAGGACGAACTATGGCTACACCTTC.